This T cell receptor beta chain was identified during a study of CD8 T cells in Susac syndrome. Study-level points and caveats: The study's TCR sequencing and HLA analysis drew on a certain number of individuals. That number was acknowledged as relatively small.

The CDR3 totals 13 residues. Per the germline V gene, CDR1 is SGHNT and CDR2 is YYREEE (reference sequence). After removal of 6 bases from V and 0 bases from J, the junction contained 3 bases not matched to a gene. As for this clonotype: Its antigen is still unknown.

RNA totalling 0.5 to 1 ug underwent reverse transcription with random hexamers. The method of amplification for TCR beta CDR3 was immunoSEQ multiplex PCR, covering 54 Vbeta and 13 Jbeta. TCRdb reprocessed the immunoSEQ multiplex PCR reads with MiXCR, giving one entry per CDR3 protein. The table shows some 94,000 distinct CDR3 sequences, with about 93% occurring only once. Each Susac syndrome patient had definite or probable disease by recently defined criteria. TEMRA cells were FACS-enriched, while CD8+ and CD4+ T cells were negatively isolated. This clonotype was obtained from a human donor with Susac syndrome. The sequencing input was CD4+ T cells from PBMCs. The gene calls are TRBV5-4 and TRBJ2-7, with 7 bases that match TRBD1. The CDR3: CASKRGLSYEQYF. The CDR3 nucleotides are TGTGCCAGCAAAAGGGGGCTCTCCTACGAGCAGTACTTC.